These 20 T cell receptor beta chains came from one sample sequenced in a study of T cell responses to AZD1222 COVID-19 vaccine. Clones were sequenced by immunoSEQ multiplex PCR, and TCRdb holds only the in-frame ones, with some missing. Here the sample spans 90,000 to 120,000 clones, 90% to 95% being singletons. The sequences come from peripheral blood, collected 28 days after the second AZD1222 dose. All receptors derive from an adult who received the AZD1222 COVID-19 vaccine.

The chain has TRBV28 and TRBJ2-1, with D perhaps TRBD2 (6 bases). Germline V gene lookup returns CDR1 MDHEN and CDR2 SYDVKM. With 4 bases removed from V and 0 bases from J, the gap between germline ends came to 13 bases. This CDR3 is built from 16 residues. CDR3 coding DNA: TGTGCCAGCAGTTCCGGGACTTCTAGCTCCTACAATGAGCAGTTCTTC. Amino acids: CASSSGTSSSYNEQFF.

The chain recombines TRBV19 with TRBJ1-4; TRBD1 agrees at 7 bases. Germline trimming cut 4 bases from V and 8 bases from J; bases unmatched to any gene: 4. The CDR3 totals 13 residues. Germline V CDR1 and CDR2: LNHDA, SQIVND (reference sequence). CDR3 region: CASSKTGREKLFF. The CDR3 nucleotides read TGTGCCAGTAGTAAGACAGGGCGAGAAAAACTGTTTTTT.

DNA for the CDR3: TGTGCCAGCAGTTCACCGGTCGGACGGCCGAACACTGAAGCTTTCTTT. Translation: CASSSPVGRPNTEAFF. The chain combines TRBV27 with TRBJ1-1; D uncertain. The CDR3 is made up of 16 amino acids. Between the trimmed V and J ends, which lost 4 bases and 1 base, there was a span of 16 bases. CDR1 MNHEY and CDR2 SMNVEV come from the germline V gene (reference sequence).

The genes are TRBV21-1 and TRBJ2-7. TRBV21-1 is recorded as a pseudogene. CDR3 size: 13 residues. CDR3 sequence reads: CASSKEGGWEQYF. The CDR3, as DNA: TGTGCCAGCAGCAAAGAGGGGGGATGGGAGCAGTACTTC.

The V gene is TRBV30, the J gene TRBJ1-1; D possibly corresponds to TRBD1 (5 bases). With 4 bases removed from V and 8 bases from J, the gap between germline ends came to 20 bases. The CDR3 has 14 residues. Germline V gene data show CDR1 as GTSNPN and CDR2 as SVGIG (reference sequence). CDR3 in amino acids: CAWIPRGLLTEAFF. In DNA, the CDR3 is TGTGCCTGGATTCCAAGGGGACTTTTAACCGAAGCTTTCTTT.

This chain connects TRBV3-1 (or the pseudogene TRBV3-2) to TRBJ1-1; D unclear. Trimming shortened V by 3 bases and J by 8 bases, and 7 bases separated the two germline ends. The length of the CDR3 is 11 residues. Germline loops: CDR1 LGHDT, CDR2 YNNKEL (reference sequence). The CDR3 spells CASSHVTEAFF. CDR3 nucleotides: TGTGCCAGCAGCCATGTGACAGAAGCTTTCTTT.

The table lists this clone with a count of one. CDR3 protein: CASTPGLAGGRDTGELFF. CDR3 bases: TGTGCCAGTACCCCTGGACTAGCGGGGGGACGGGATACCGGGGAGCTGTTTTTT. The chain employs TRBV19 and TRBJ2-2; 14 bases are a match to TRBD2. Losses at the gene ends were 7 bases for V and 5 bases for J; bases not matched to a gene: 12. This CDR3 has 18 amino acids. CDR1 and CDR2 from the germline V gene are LNHDA and SQIVND (reference sequence).

This chain links TRBV28 with TRBJ1-6; D gene uncertain. V was clipped by 7 bases and J by 10 bases, with 14 bases between them. This CDR3 comprises 13 residues. In germline, CDR1 is MDHEN, CDR2 SYDVKM. CDR3 nucleotide sequence: TGTGCCAGCACTCTCCGCCCGGGGTCACCCCTCCACTTT. This encodes CASTLRPGSPLHF.

This sequence joins TRBV4-3 and TRBJ2-7; 7 bases match TRBD2. V lost 1 base to trimming and J lost 7 bases; unmatched junction nucleotides: 13. CDR1 and CDR2 (germline): LGHNA, YSLEER. The CDR3 runs 16 residues. Here the CDR3 reads CASSQVGLADLREQYF. In DNA form, the CDR3 reads TGCGCCAGCAGCCAAGTGGGCCTAGCGGATCTCCGAGAGCAGTACTTC.

The genes are TRBV28 and TRBJ1-2, with 7 bases that match TRBD1. The germline V gene has CDR1 MDHEN and CDR2 SYDVKM. The ends lost 8 bases at V and 2 bases at J; junction bases unmatched: 14. This CDR3 is 16 amino acids long. CDR3: CASESQGVSRNYGYTF. Here the CDR3 DNA reads TGTGCCAGCGAAAGCCAGGGGGTGAGCCGGAACTATGGCTACACCTTC.

This chain connects TRBV6-6 to TRBJ2-1; 16 bases are shared with TRBD2. The germline V gene has CDR1 MNHNY and CDR2 SVGAGI (reference sequence). Losses at the gene ends were 8 bases for V and 2 bases for J; bases not matched to a gene: 3. The CDR3 spans 16 residues. The CDR3: CASCGTSGGAYNEQFF. The CDR3 coding sequence is TGTGCCAGCTGTGGGACTAGCGGGGGGGCCTACAATGAGCAGTTCTTC.

This clone has more than one count but fewer than ten. The chain has TRBV19 and TRBJ2-2, with TRBD2 matching over 9 bases. V lost 6 bases and J lost 6; bases outside the gene matches: 8. The CDR3 runs 15 residues. Germline CDR1 reads LNHDA; CDR2 reads SQIVND (reference sequence). The CDR3 region has the DNA TGTGCCAGTAGCATCGCGGGAGGGCCGGCCGGGGAGCTGTTTTTT. This encodes CASSIAGGPAGELFF.

The chain couples TRBV19 to TRBJ1-2, with D maybe TRBD1 (6 bases). The V gene lost 9 bases and the J gene lost 3 bases, with 14 bases spanning the gap. Per germline, CDR1 LNHDA and CDR2 SQIVND (reference sequence). This CDR3 comprises 13 residues. For the CDR3, the DNA is TGTGCCAGAGGGCTCAGGGGTTACTATGGCTACACCTTC. Protein product: CARGLRGYYGYTF.

The V and J genes are TRBV5-1 and TRBJ1-1; no definite D call. V lost 0 bases, J lost 4 bases, and 10 bases lay in between. Germline V gene lookup returns CDR1 SGHRS and CDR2 YFSETQ. The CDR3 loop spans 14 amino acids. The CDR3 DNA sequence: TGCGCCAGCAGCTTGGCCGTATCAGGCACTGAAGCTTTCTTT. Protein product: CASSLAVSGTEAFF.

This clone was detected only a few times. The chain has TRBV11-2 and TRBJ1-2; TRBD1 matches 9 bases. Per germline, CDR1 SGHAT and CDR2 FQNNGV. V was pared by 5 bases and J by 5 bases, with 6 bases of the junction left unmatched. The CDR3 covers 14 residues. In nucleotides, the CDR3 is TGTGCCAGCAGCGCAAGGGGACAGGGTTATGGCTACACCTTC. Its translation: CASSARGQGYGYTF.

The chain links TRBV7-2 to TRBJ2-3, with D unclear. V lost 5 bases and J lost 0, with 12 bases in between. Germline values: CDR1 SGHTA, CDR2 FQGNSA. This CDR3 is 15 amino acids long. The CDR3: CASSPPGSSTDTQYF. Written as DNA, the CDR3 is TGTGCCAGCAGCCCCCCGGGTAGTAGCACAGATACGCAGTATTTT.

The chain joins TRBV9 to TRBJ2-1, with a weak D call TRBD2 (6 bases). The germline CDR1 and CDR2 sequences are SGDLS and YYNGEE. The V gene lost 6 bases and the J gene lost 7 bases, with 20 bases spanning the gap. The CDR3 has 15 amino acids. In DNA, the CDR3 is TGTGCCAGCACCCTTACTTACGGGAGTAGAAATGAGCAGTTCTTC. It translates to CASTLTYGSRNEQFF.

J is TRBJ2-7 and V is TRBV2; D gene ambiguous. CDR1 and CDR2 (germline): SNHLY, FYNNEI. Trimming left V 2 bases short and J 3 bases short, with 11 bases between. The CDR3 sequence is 14 residues long. The CDR3 sequence is CASSELGQLYEQYF. The CDR3 nucleotides read TGTGCCAGCAGTGAACTAGGGCAGCTCTACGAGCAGTACTTC.

V gene TRBV7-6 combines with J gene TRBJ1-3; TRBD1 agrees at 8 bases. CDR1 and CDR2 from the germline V gene are SGHVS and FNYEAQ. This CDR3 region has 17 residues. With V trimmed by 3 bases and J by 0 bases, 7 bases remained unmatched. Written as DNA, the CDR3 is TGTGCCAGCAGCTTTGGACAGGGAACTTACTCTGGAAACACCATATATTTT. Protein sequence: CASSFGQGTYSGNTIYF. Combining the CDR3 with reference TRBV7-6 and TRBJ1-3 gives the whole variable domain GAGVSQSPRYKVTKRGQDVALRCDPISGHVSLYWYRQALGQGPEFLTYFNYEAQQDKSGLPNDRFSAERPEGSISTLTIQRTEQRDSAMYRCASSFGQGTYSGNTIYFGEGSWLTVV.

This clone appeared a few times. The genes are TRBV7-9 and TRBJ1-3; D remains unclear. CDR1 SEHNR and CDR2 FQNEAQ come from the germline V gene (reference sequence). V shed 1 base and J shed 4 bases, with 11 bases lying between them. This CDR3 spans 15 amino acids. CDR3 nucleotide sequence: TGTGCCAGCAGCTTAGATGGCCTTGTAGGAAACACCATATATTTT. It translates to CASSLDGLVGNTIYF.